The clone carrying this T cell receptor beta chain has only a few counts. No antigen is known for it. Trimming removed 7 bases from V and 2 bases from J, with 15 bases in between. The CDR3 totals 15 residues. Germline V lookup: CDR1 MGHDK, CDR2 SYGVNS. MiXCR, applied by TCRdb to the 5' RACE reads, yields one record per CDR3 protein. The repertoire includes 250,000 to 300,000 distinct CDR3 sequences, 15% to 20% of them detected once, and roughly 8% sits in the top ten. The data were taken from a study of CD8 T cells in ankylosing spondylitis. General study points: Within matched ankylosing spondylitis synovial fluid, disease-linked clones were reportedly significantly enriched.

This TCR was recovered from a male donor with ankylosing spondylitis or in good health (not recorded which). The sequenced sample was blood, either unsorted or a sorted T cell fraction (not recorded which). The rearrangement links TRBV25-1 to TRBJ1-5; D remains unclear. In DNA, the CDR3 is TGTGCCAGCACAATATTGAAAACTGGCAATCAGCCCCAGCATTTT. It is translated as CASTILKTGNQPQHF.